Below are 9 T cell receptor beta chains sequenced from a single sample in a study of blood T cell repertoires in COVID-19. Here immunoSEQ multiplex PCR was the method, and the copy in TCRdb shows in-frame clones only, minus some. This sample has fewer than 250,000 clones, with 83% found just once. Sequencing used peripheral blood. The receptors come from a woman aged 40 to 55 with active or convalescent COVID-19.

This chain uses TRBV2 with TRBJ1-3; possible D gene TRBD1, 5 bases. The V end was cut by 6 bases, the J end by 0 bases, with 18 bases between. The CDR3 loop spans 17 amino acids. Germline V gives CDR1 SNHLY, CDR2 FYNNEI. CDR3 sequence reads: CASSDARGSSSGNTIYF. The CDR3 region has the DNA TGTGCCAGCAGCGATGCGCGGGGCAGCAGCTCTGGAAACACCATATATTTT.

The rearrangement uses TRBV2 and TRBJ1-3, with a weak D call TRBD1 (5 bases). This CDR3 is built from 16 residues. V lost 6 bases and J lost 1, with 16 bases in between. The germline V gene has CDR1 SNHLY and CDR2 FYNNEI. The CDR3 loop reads CASSLLGPKSGNTIYF. The CDR3 nucleotides read TGTGCCAGCAGCTTACTGGGGCCCAAATCTGGAAACACCATATATTTT.

This chain uses TRBV5-4 with TRBJ2-7; the match to TRBD1 covers 9 bases. With 4 bases clipped from V and 6 bases from J, the junction kept 11 bases outside the gene matches. The V gene's germline CDR1 is SGHNT and CDR2 YYREEE (reference sequence). This CDR3 spans 15 amino acids. This chain's CDR3 is CASSQSWTGAREQYF. Here the CDR3 DNA reads TGTGCCAGCAGCCAAAGCTGGACAGGGGCACGCGAGCAGTACTTC.

The sample holds a few counts of this clone. The chain employs TRBV18 and TRBJ1-2, with a possible D match to TRBD1 (5 bases). Trimming cost V 2 bases and J 6 bases, with 16 bases left between them. Germline V gives CDR1 KGHSH, CDR2 LQKENI. This CDR3 is 15 amino acids long. The CDR3 reads CASSPKVGPGDGYTF. CDR3 in DNA: TGTGCCAGCTCACCAAAGGTCGGTCCGGGGGATGGCTACACCTTC.

The V and J genes are TRBV6-5 and TRBJ1-1; D unresolved. Germline CDR1 reads MNHEY; CDR2 reads SVGAGI. V lost 0 bases to trimming and J lost 4 bases, with 6 bases between them. The CDR3 is 13 residues long. This chain's CDR3 is CASSYSEGTEAFF. CDR3 nucleotides: TGTGCCAGCAGTTACTCGGAGGGCACTGAAGCTTTCTTT.

The chain couples TRBV24-1 to TRBJ1-5; TRBD1 agrees at 9 bases. V gave up 4 bases and J gave up 7 bases; unmatched junction bases: 13. Germline values: CDR1 KGHDR, CDR2 SFDVKD. The CDR3 has 17 residues. As DNA, the CDR3 is TGTGCCACCAGTGAGGGACAGGGTGCCCGACCGGGGCAGCCCCAGCATTTT. Amino acids: CATSEGQGARPGQPQHF.

The genes are TRBV7-9 and TRBJ2-3; 8 nucleotides agree with TRBD2. The V gene's germline CDR1 is SEHNR and CDR2 FQNEAQ (reference sequence). V was pared by 5 bases and J by 6 bases, with 13 bases of the junction left unmatched. The CDR3 contains 16 residues. CDR3 nucleotide sequence: TGTGCCAGCAGCCACCCCACGGGGGGGAGGACGGATACGCAGTATTTT. Amino acid sequence: CASSHPTGGRTDTQYF.

In its sample, this clone was seen once. The CDR3 DNA follows: TGCGCCAGCAGCTTGTCGGGGGGCGGGAACACTGAAGCTTTCTTT. It specifies CASSLSGGGNTEAFF. The genes are TRBV5-1 and TRBJ1-1, with D possibly being TRBD1 (6 bases). Trimming took 1 base from V and 1 from J, leaving 11 bases between them. There are 15 residues in the CDR3. CDR1 and CDR2 from the germline V gene are SGHRS and YFSETQ. Full variable domain (rest looked up from reference TRBV5-1 and TRBJ1-1): KAGVTQTPRYLIKTRGQQVTLSCSPISGHRSVSWYQQTPGQGLQFLFEYFSETQRNKGNFPGRFSGRQFSNSRSEMNVSTLELGDSALYLCASSLSGGGNTEAFFGQGTRLTVV.

The chain couples TRBV6-1 to TRBJ1-2; TRBD1 agrees at 8 bases. This CDR3 has 15 amino acids. Germline V gene lookup returns CDR1 MNHNS and CDR2 SASEGT. The V segment lost 3 bases and the J segment 7 bases; nucleotides outside the gene matches: 10. In DNA, the CDR3 is TGTGCCAGCAGTGACCGAGACAGGGGCTCGGTTGGCTACACCTTC. Its translation: CASSDRDRGSVGYTF.